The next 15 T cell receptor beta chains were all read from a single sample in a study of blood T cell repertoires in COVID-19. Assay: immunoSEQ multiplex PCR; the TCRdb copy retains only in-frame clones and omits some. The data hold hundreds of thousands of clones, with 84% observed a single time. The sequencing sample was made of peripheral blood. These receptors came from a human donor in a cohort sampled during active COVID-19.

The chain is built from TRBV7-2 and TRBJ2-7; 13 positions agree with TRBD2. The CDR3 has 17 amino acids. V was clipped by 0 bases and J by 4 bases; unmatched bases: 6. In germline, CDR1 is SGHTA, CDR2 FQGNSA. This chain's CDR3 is CASSLARTSGGGYEQYF. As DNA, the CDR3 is TGTGCCAGCAGCTTAGCCCGGACTAGCGGGGGTGGGTACGAGCAGTACTTC.

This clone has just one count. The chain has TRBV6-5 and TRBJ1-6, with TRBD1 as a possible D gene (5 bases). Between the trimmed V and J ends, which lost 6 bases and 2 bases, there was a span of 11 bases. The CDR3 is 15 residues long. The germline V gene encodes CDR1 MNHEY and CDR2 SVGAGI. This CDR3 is CASRMTETYNSPLHF. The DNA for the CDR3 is TGTGCCAGCAGGATGACAGAAACCTATAATTCACCCCTCCACTTT.

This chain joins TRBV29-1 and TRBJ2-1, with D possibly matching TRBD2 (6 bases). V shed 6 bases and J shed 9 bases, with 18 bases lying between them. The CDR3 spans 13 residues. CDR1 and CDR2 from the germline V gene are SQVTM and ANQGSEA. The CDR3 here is CSVRLVLGGEQFF. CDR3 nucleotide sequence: TGCAGCGTCCGACTAGTCTTGGGCGGTGAGCAGTTCTTC.

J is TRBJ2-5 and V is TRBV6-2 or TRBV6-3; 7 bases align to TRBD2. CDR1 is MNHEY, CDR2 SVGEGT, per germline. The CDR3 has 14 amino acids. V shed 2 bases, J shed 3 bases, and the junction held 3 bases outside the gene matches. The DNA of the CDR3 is TGTGCCAGCAGTTACCCGGGACTAAAAGAGACCCAGTACTTC. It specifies CASSYPGLKETQYF.

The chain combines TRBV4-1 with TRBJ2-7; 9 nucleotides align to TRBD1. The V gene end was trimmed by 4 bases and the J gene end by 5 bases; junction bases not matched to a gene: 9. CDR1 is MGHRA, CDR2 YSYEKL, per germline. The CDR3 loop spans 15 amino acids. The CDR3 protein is CASSLDPGTGNEQYF. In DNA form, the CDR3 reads TGCGCCAGCAGCCTCGACCCCGGGACAGGGAACGAGCAGTACTTC.

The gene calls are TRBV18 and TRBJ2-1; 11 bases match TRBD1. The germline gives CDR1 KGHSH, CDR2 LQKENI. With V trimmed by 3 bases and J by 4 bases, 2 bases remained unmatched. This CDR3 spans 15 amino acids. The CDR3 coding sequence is TGTGCCAGCTCACCGAGGGACAGGGGGTACAATGAGCAGTTCTTC. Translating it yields CASSPRDRGYNEQFF. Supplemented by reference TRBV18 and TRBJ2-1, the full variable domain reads NAGVMQNPRHLVRRRGQEARLRCSPMKGHSHVYWYRQLPEEGLKFMVYLQKENIIDESGMPKERFSAEFPKEGPSILRIQQVVRGDSAAYFCASSPRDRGYNEQFFGPGTRLTVL.

The CDR3 reads CATRGQGAMNTEAFF. CDR3 DNA sequence: TGTGCCACCAGAGGACAGGGGGCGATGAACACTGAAGCTTTCTTT. This sequence joins TRBV24-1 and TRBJ1-1; 11 bases are shared with TRBD1. This CDR3 region has 15 residues. Germline assignment: CDR1 KGHDR and CDR2 SFDVKD. With 7 bases clipped from V and 0 bases from J, the junction kept 3 bases outside the gene matches.

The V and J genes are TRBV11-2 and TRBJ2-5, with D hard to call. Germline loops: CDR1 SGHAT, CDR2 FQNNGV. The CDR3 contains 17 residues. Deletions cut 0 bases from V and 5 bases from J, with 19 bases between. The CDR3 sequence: CASSLDKRGPARETQYF. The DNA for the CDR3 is TGTGCCAGCAGCTTAGATAAACGAGGCCCTGCGCGGGAGACCCAGTACTTC.

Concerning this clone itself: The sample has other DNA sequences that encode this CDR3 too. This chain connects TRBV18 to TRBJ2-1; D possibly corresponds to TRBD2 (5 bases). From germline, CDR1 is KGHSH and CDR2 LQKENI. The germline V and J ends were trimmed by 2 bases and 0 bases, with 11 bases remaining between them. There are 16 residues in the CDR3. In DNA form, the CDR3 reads TGTGCCAGCTCACCATCTTCGGGGAGCTCCTACAATGAGCAGTTCTTC. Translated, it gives CASSPSSGSSYNEQFF.

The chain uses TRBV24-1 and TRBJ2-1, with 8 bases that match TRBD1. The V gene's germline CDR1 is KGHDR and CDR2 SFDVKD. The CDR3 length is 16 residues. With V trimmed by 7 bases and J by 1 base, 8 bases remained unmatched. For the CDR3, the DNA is TGTGCCACCAGCCACACCGGGACAGGATCCTACAATGAGCAGTTCTTC. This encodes CATSHTGTGSYNEQFF.

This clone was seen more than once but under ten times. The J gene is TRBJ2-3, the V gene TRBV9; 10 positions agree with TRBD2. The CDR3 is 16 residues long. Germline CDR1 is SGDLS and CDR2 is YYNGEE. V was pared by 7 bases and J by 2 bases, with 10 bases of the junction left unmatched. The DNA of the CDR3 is TGTGCCAGCCAGCGGGCACTAGCGGGATTCACAGATACGCAGTATTTT. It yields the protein CASQRALAGFTDTQYF.

The CDR3 reads CASARGGVRNQPQHF. DNA of the CDR3: TGTGCCAGTGCTAGGGGAGGAGTTCGCAATCAGCCCCAGCATTTT. J is TRBJ1-5 and V is TRBV6-5, with D possibly being TRBD1 (5 bases). Trimming stripped 9 bases from V and 2 bases from J, with 17 bases between. CDR3 length: 15 amino acids. The germline V gene encodes CDR1 MNHEY and CDR2 SVGAGI.

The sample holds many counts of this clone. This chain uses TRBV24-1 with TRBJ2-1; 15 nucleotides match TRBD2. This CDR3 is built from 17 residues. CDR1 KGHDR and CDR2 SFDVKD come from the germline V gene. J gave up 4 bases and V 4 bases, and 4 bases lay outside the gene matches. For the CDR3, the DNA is TGTGCCACCAGTGACGGGACTAGCGGGGGGACGTACAATGAGCAGTTCTTC. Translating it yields CATSDGTSGGTYNEQFF.

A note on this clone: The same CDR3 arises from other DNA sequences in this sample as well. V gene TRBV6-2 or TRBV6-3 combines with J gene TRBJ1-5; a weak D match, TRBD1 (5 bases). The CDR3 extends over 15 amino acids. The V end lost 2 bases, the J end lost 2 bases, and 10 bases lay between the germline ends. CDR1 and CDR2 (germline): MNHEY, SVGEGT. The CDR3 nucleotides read TGTGCCAGCAGTTACCCACAGGTGGGCAATCAGCCCCAGCATTTT. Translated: CASSYPQVGNQPQHF.

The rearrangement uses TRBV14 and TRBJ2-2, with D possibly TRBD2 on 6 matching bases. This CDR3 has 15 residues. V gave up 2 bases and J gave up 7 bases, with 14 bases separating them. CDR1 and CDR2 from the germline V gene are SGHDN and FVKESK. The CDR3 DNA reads TGTGCCAGCAGCCAATTGGAGGGGCTCGGCGGGGAGCTGTTTTTT. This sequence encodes CASSQLEGLGGELFF.